This record looks at one T cell receptor (beta chain) sequence and its context. TCRdb processed the 5' RACE reads again and assigns one entry to each CDR3 protein, with no DNA. This sample's table reports some 130,000 distinct CDR3 sequences. This sample was taken from a study of monozygotic twins with inflammatory bowel disease. The CDR3 has 11 amino acids. Germline V lookup: CDR1 KGHSH, CDR2 LQKENI. The sample taken for sequencing was blood. The source of this sequence is a human donor with ulcerative colitis or Crohn's disease, or a healthy co-twin of an affected twin (not recorded which). The V call is TRBV18, the J call TRBJ1-2. The CDR3 loop is CASSPQDGYTF.